This T cell receptor beta chain originates from a study of blood T cells in healthy people across ages. General study findings and limits: A greater number of naive CD4+ cells and higher diversity distinguished long-lived donors from aged donors. A roughly linear age-dependent decrease characterized TCR beta diversity per million T cells.

The CDR3 spans 13 residues. Germline CDR1 and CDR2: SSHAT and FNYEAQ (reference sequence). V dropped 5 bases and J dropped 5 bases, with 13 bases sitting between them. With each sample, at least 5 micrograms of total RNA were extracted. A sample-barcoded 5' primer and a J-beta primer mix were used in a second PCR of roughly 7 to 11 cycles. Every sample gave at least 2.5 million paired-end reads containing CDR3. One entry per CDR3 protein results from TCRdb running MiXCR on the 5' RACE reads. The sample consists of around 2 million distinct CDR3 sequences, approximately 39% of them appearing once. About this clonotype: Its antigen is unidentified.

This chain joins TRBV7-7 and TRBJ2-7; D remains ambiguous. This clonotype was sampled from a human donor in good health. Specimen: blood. The CDR3 sequence: CASSPIEDDEQYF. In DNA, the CDR3 is TGTGCCAGCAGCCCCATCGAGGACGACGAGCAGTACTTC.